This T cell receptor (beta chain) was profiled in a study of T cell changes during pregnancy in multiple sclerosis. The protocol was immunoSEQ multiplex PCR, while the TCRdb copy is restricted to in-frame clones and leaves out a portion. This sample has 75,000 to 95,000 clones, with about 94% found just once. This TCR was recovered from a female donor with multiple sclerosis, enrolled in a pregnancy study. The sample was CD4+ T cells from peripheral blood mononuclear cells, taken after pregnancy.

CDR3 residues: CASSPGGDIYYEQYF. In DNA form, the CDR3 reads TGTGCCAGCAGTCCCGGGGGGGACATCTACTACGAGCAGTACTTC. The chain recombines TRBV5-4 with TRBJ2-7; 8 bases fit TRBD2. The ends lost 5 bases at V and 3 bases at J; junction bases unmatched: 10. Germline V gives CDR1 SGHNT, CDR2 YYREEE (reference sequence). The CDR3 runs 15 residues.